This T cell receptor beta chain came from a study of naive and memory T cell subsets. A remark on this clonotype: Antigen: not known.

Four subsets defined by CD45RA and CD27 were sorted after CD3, CD4, CD8 and live/dead staining. From germline, CDR1 is SGHVS and CDR2 FNYEAQ. Between the trimmed V and J ends, which lost 0 bases and 2 bases, there was a span of 10 bases. The CDR3 length is 15 residues. The beta constant-region primer was an equimolar mix of two oligonucleotides covering TRBC1 and TRBC2. Four rounds of PCR amplified the ligated cDNA using nested alpha and beta constant-region primers plus SP2. The cDNA 3' end received a ligated single-stranded oligonucleotide carrying the SP2 primer and a 12-nucleotide UMI. TCRdb re-called the UMI-ligation and nested PCR reads through MiXCR, storing one row per CDR3 protein. The table records about 140,000 distinct CDR3 sequences, about 20% of them present only once. Study-level findings and limits: Over 95% of naive TCR sequences appeared only once, unlike memory subsets. Naive repertoires, especially CD8, held a few larger clonotypes, possibly memory cells re-expressing CD45RA.

The clonotype originates from a human donor in good health. This sequence joins TRBV7-6 and TRBJ2-5; unclear D gene. Sequencing used naive CD8+ T cells from blood. CDR3 DNA sequence: TGTGCCAGCAGCTTAGCGCCCAGGATACAAGAGACCCAGTACTTC. Its translation is CASSLAPRIQETQYF.